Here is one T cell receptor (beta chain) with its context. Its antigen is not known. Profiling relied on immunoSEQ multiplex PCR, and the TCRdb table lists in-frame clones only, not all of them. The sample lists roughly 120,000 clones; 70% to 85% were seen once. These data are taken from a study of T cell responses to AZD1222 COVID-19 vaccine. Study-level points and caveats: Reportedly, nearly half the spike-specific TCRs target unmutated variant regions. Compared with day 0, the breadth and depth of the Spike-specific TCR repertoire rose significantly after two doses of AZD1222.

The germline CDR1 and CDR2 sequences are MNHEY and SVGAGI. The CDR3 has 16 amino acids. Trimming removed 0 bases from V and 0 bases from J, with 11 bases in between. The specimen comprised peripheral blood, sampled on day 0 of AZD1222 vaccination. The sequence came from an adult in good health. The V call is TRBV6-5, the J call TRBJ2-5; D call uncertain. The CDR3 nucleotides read TGTGCCAGCAGTTACTCGAGTCCTAGTAACCAAGAGACCCAGTACTTC. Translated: CASSYSSPSNQETQYF.